These 3 T cell receptor beta chains were sequenced from one sample in a study of blood T cell repertoires in COVID-19. Measured with immunoSEQ multiplex PCR; TCRdb has only the in-frame clones, and not every one. The sample has about 75,000 clones, 75% to 85% seen once. The source material was peripheral blood. The source of these receptors is a woman aged 80 or older with active or convalescent COVID-19.

The chain uses TRBV7-2 and TRBJ1-4; a possible D gene is TRBD1 (6 bases). The CDR3 consists of 12 residues. CDR1 is SGHTA and CDR2 is FQGNSA in the germline V gene. V was shortened by 1 base and J by 10 bases, with 7 bases between the two germline ends. The CDR3 DNA reads TGTGCCAGCAGCTTAGTAGGGGGAAAACTGTTTTTT. This translates into CASSLVGGKLFF.

This rearrangement joins TRBV7-9 to TRBJ2-1, with a possible D match to TRBD1 (6 bases). V gave up 7 bases and J gave up 13 bases, with 23 bases separating them. The CDR3 spans 14 residues. Per germline, CDR1 SEHNR and CDR2 FQNEAQ (reference sequence). CDR3 protein: CASTRGSFSWEQFF. CDR3 DNA sequence: TGTGCCAGCACCAGGGGCTCGTTTAGCTGGGAACAGTTCTTC.

This chain joins TRBV5-1 and TRBJ2-7; a possible D gene is TRBD2 (6 bases). Germline CDR1 and CDR2: SGHRS and YFSETQ. This CDR3 comprises 14 residues. V lost 2 bases and J lost 7, with 16 bases in between. DNA for the CDR3: TGCGCCAGCAGCTTACGCGGGACCACAGGAGAGCAGTACTTC. Protein sequence: CASSLRGTTGEQYF. Drawing the rest from reference TRBV5-1 and TRBJ2-7, the complete variable domain is KAGVTQTPRYLIKTRGQQVTLSCSPISGHRSVSWYQQTPGQGLQFLFEYFSETQRNKGNFPGRFSGRQFSNSRSEMNVSTLELGDSALYLCASSLRGTTGEQYFGPGTRLTVT.